This is a list of T cell receptor beta chains from one sample in a study of cytomegalovirus exposure and HLA in healthy donors. Method: immunoSEQ multiplex PCR; TCRdb's copy keeps in-frame clones and lacks some. Recorded for this sample: approximately 100,000 clones. The sample was PBMCs. The source is a man aged 50-59 years in good health and CMV-seropositive. CDR3s include the opening cysteine and the closing phenylalanine or tryptophan. A D gene is named only where the DNA matches it firmly. Expanded clones are given a class, and other clones once, few, many or no size at all.

j_call: TRBJ2-7; d_call: -; clone_size: -; v_call: TRBV6-6; cdr3_nt: TGTGCCAGCAGTTACTCTCAGGGGCCCTACGAGCAGTACTTC; cdr3_aa: CASSYSQGPYEQYF
j_call: TRBJ1-5; d_call: TRBD1; clone_size: -; v_call: TRBV4-1; cdr3_nt: TGCGCCAGCAGCCAGTGGGGATACGACAGGGGGCTCAATCAGCCCCAGCATTTT; cdr3_aa: CASSQWGYDRGLNQPQHF
j_call: TRBJ2-3; d_call: TRBD1; clone_size: -; v_call: TRBV27; cdr3_nt: TGTGCCAGCAGACTACAGGGGGCTCTCGGGGATACGCAGTATTTT; cdr3_aa: CASRLQGALGDTQYF
j_call: TRBJ2-3; d_call: -; clone_size: -; v_call: TRBV30; cdr3_nt: TGTGCCTGGAGTGTACGGTCGGTGGGGGAAGGGGGAAGCACAGATACGCAGTATTTT; cdr3_aa: CAWSVRSVGEGGSTDTQYF
j_call: TRBJ1-5; d_call: TRBD1; clone_size: -; v_call: TRBV18; cdr3_nt: TGTGCCAGCTCACTACAGGGGTGGGCCCAGCATTTT; cdr3_aa: CASSLQGWAQHF
j_call: TRBJ2-6; d_call: -; clone_size: -; v_call: TRBV11-1; cdr3_nt: TGTGCCAGCAGCTTAGCCCAGGGGGGGGCCAACGTCCTGACTTTC; cdr3_aa: CASSLAQGGANVLTF
j_call: TRBJ1-2; d_call: TRBD1; clone_size: -; v_call: TRBV5-6; cdr3_nt: TGTGCCAGCAGCCGGGGACAGGCCGGGGGTAACTATGGCTACACCTTC; cdr3_aa: CASSRGQAGGNYGYTF
j_call: TRBJ2-1; d_call: TRBD1; clone_size: -; v_call: TRBV6-5; cdr3_nt: TGTGCCAGCAGACGGACAGGCTACAATGAGCAGTTCTTC; cdr3_aa: CASRRTGYNEQFF
j_call: TRBJ1-2; d_call: -; clone_size: -; v_call: TRBV19; cdr3_nt: TGTGCCAGTAGTATATTCGCTAGAGGTGGCTACACCTTC; cdr3_aa: CASSIFARGGYTF
j_call: TRBJ2-5; d_call: -; clone_size: -; v_call: TRBV7-9; cdr3_nt: TGTGCCAGCTCTGGAATCGGGGAAAGACAGACCCAGTACTTC; cdr3_aa: CASSGIGERQTQYF
j_call: TRBJ1-2; d_call: TRBD1; clone_size: -; v_call: TRBV6-5; cdr3_nt: TGTGCCAGCCGGACAGGGGGCTCTTATGGCTACACCTTC; cdr3_aa: CASRTGGSYGYTF
j_call: TRBJ2-3; d_call: -; clone_size: -; v_call: TRBV9; cdr3_nt: TGTGCCAGCAGCGTAGGATCTAGGGCGGGTGGCACAGATACGCAGTATTTT; cdr3_aa: CASSVGSRAGGTDTQYF
j_call: TRBJ1-1; d_call: -; clone_size: -; v_call: TRBV18; cdr3_nt: TGTGCCAGCTCACCATCTCCCCACGCGGGAGGGGACACTGAAGCTTTCTTT; cdr3_aa: CASSPSPHAGGDTEAFF
j_call: TRBJ2-7; d_call: TRBD1; clone_size: -; v_call: TRBV27; cdr3_nt: TGTGCCAGCAGCCCCGGGACAGGGGCCAGCTCCTACGAGCAGTACTTC; cdr3_aa: CASSPGTGASSYEQYF
j_call: TRBJ2-1; d_call: -; clone_size: medium-sized; v_call: TRBV6-5; cdr3_nt: TGTGCCAGCAGTACCGGGAGTTATAGTGAGCAGTTCTTC; cdr3_aa: CASSTGSYSEQFF
j_call: TRBJ1-2; d_call: -; clone_size: -; v_call: TRBV18; cdr3_nt: TGTGCCAGCTCACCTCAGGGGCCCGGGGGCTACACCTTC; cdr3_aa: CASSPQGPGGYTF
j_call: TRBJ2-1; d_call: -; clone_size: -; v_call: TRBV6-5; cdr3_nt: TGTGCCAGCAACCCCCCCGGACTTGAGCAGTTCTTC; cdr3_aa: CASNPPGLEQFF
j_call: TRBJ1-5; d_call: -; clone_size: -; v_call: TRBV19; cdr3_nt: TGTGCCAGTAACGCGGGGCCAAGTGGGAGCAATCAGCCCCAGCATTTT; cdr3_aa: CASNAGPSGSNQPQHF
j_call: TRBJ2-1; d_call: TRBD2; clone_size: -; v_call: TRBV29-1; cdr3_nt: TGCAGCGTTGTGGCGGGAGGCACCTACAATGAGCAGTTCTTC; cdr3_aa: CSVVAGGTYNEQFF
j_call: TRBJ1-2; d_call: -; clone_size: -; v_call: TRBV27; cdr3_nt: TGTGCCAGCAGTTTTGGAGGCAGGGGCAACTATGGCTACACCTTC; cdr3_aa: CASSFGGRGNYGYTF
j_call: TRBJ2-7; d_call: TRBD1; clone_size: -; v_call: TRBV6-6; cdr3_nt: TGTGCCAGCAGCCGGGACAGGGGCAACGAGCAGTACTTC; cdr3_aa: CASSRDRGNEQYF
j_call: TRBJ1-2; d_call: TRBD1; clone_size: -; v_call: TRBV7-9; cdr3_nt: TGTGCCAGCAGCTTCGGGACAGCCCCTCACCCTGGCTACACCTTC; cdr3_aa: CASSFGTAPHPGYTF
j_call: TRBJ2-1; d_call: TRBD2; clone_size: -; v_call: TRBV5-6; cdr3_nt: TGTGCCAGCAGCCGTAGCGGGAGAAGGTACAATGAGCAGTTCTTC; cdr3_aa: CASSRSGRRYNEQFF
j_call: TRBJ1-5; d_call: TRBD1; clone_size: -; v_call: TRBV30; cdr3_nt: TGTGCCTGGAGTGCGGACAGGGGGCCACTGTCTAATCAGCCCCAGCATTTT; cdr3_aa: CAWSADRGPLSNQPQHF
j_call: TRBJ2-7; d_call: TRBD2; clone_size: -; v_call: TRBV27; cdr3_nt: TGTGCCAGCAGTATGACTAGCGGGACTGCAGAGAGTTACGAGCAGTACTTC; cdr3_aa: CASSMTSGTAESYEQYF
j_call: TRBJ2-4; d_call: -; clone_size: -; v_call: TRBV11-3; cdr3_nt: TGTGCCAGCAGCCTCGCGGGGGCGAAAAACATTCAGTACTTC; cdr3_aa: CASSLAGAKNIQYF
j_call: TRBJ2-7; d_call: -; clone_size: -; v_call: TRBV5-6; cdr3_nt: TGTGCCAGCAGCTTGCGGGAGTCAGGGCAGTACTTC; cdr3_aa: CASSLRESGQYF
j_call: TRBJ1-1; d_call: TRBD1; clone_size: -; v_call: TRBV7-6; cdr3_nt: TGTGCCAGCAGCCCGCGGACAGGTATTAACACTGAAGCTTTCTTT; cdr3_aa: CASSPRTGINTEAFF
j_call: TRBJ1-1; d_call: TRBD1; clone_size: -; v_call: TRBV11-1; cdr3_nt: TGTGCCAGCAGCAAGGACAGGGAAACTGAAGCTTTCTTT; cdr3_aa: CASSKDRETEAFF
j_call: TRBJ1-1; d_call: -; clone_size: -; v_call: TRBV6-5; cdr3_nt: TGTGCCAGCAGGGGCCCGGTGGACACTGAAGCTTTCTTT; cdr3_aa: CASRGPVDTEAFF
j_call: TRBJ1-1; d_call: -; clone_size: -; v_call: TRBV15; cdr3_nt: TGTGCCACCAGCAGAGAAGAGGTGTACGTGAACACTGAAGCTTTCTTT; cdr3_aa: CATSREEVYVNTEAFF
j_call: TRBJ1-1; d_call: TRBD1; clone_size: -; v_call: TRBV29-1; cdr3_nt: TGCAGCGTTGGTAAAGGGGGGGGGACAGGGGTGAGCACTGAAGCTTTCTTT; cdr3_aa: CSVGKGGGTGVSTEAFF
j_call: TRBJ2-2; d_call: TRBD1; clone_size: -; v_call: TRBV28; cdr3_nt: TGTGCCAGCAGTTTGCTGGACAGGGGATCCGGGGAGCTGTTTTTT; cdr3_aa: CASSLLDRGSGELFF
j_call: TRBJ1-2; d_call: TRBD1; clone_size: -; v_call: TRBV9; cdr3_nt: TGTGCCAGCAGCGGCGGGACAGGGGACTATGGCTACACCTTC; cdr3_aa: CASSGGTGDYGYTF
j_call: TRBJ2-5; d_call: TRBD2; clone_size: -; v_call: TRBV7-2; cdr3_nt: TGTGCCAGCAGCTTAGCTAGCTTGACGGGAGGAGAGACCCAGTACTTC; cdr3_aa: CASSLASLTGGETQYF
j_call: TRBJ1-2; d_call: -; clone_size: -; v_call: TRBV5-6; cdr3_nt: TGTGCCAGCAGCCCGGAGGAGGCAGGGGTCTATGGCTACACCTTC; cdr3_aa: CASSPEEAGVYGYTF
j_call: TRBJ2-1; d_call: TRBD2; clone_size: -; v_call: TRBV29-1; cdr3_nt: TGCAGCGTTGAAGATCACCCCGGACTAGCGGGAGTAATGGGGCAGTTCTTC; cdr3_aa: CSVEDHPGLAGVMGQFF
j_call: TRBJ2-1; d_call: -; clone_size: -; v_call: TRBV7-9; cdr3_nt: TGTGCCAGCAGCTTAGATAGCTACAATGAGCAGTTCTTC; cdr3_aa: CASSLDSYNEQFF
j_call: TRBJ1-5; d_call: TRBD1; clone_size: -; v_call: TRBV15; cdr3_nt: TGTGCCACCAGCAGGGGGGGACAGGGTGATCAGCCCCAGCATTTT; cdr3_aa: CATSRGGQGDQPQHF
j_call: TRBJ2-5; d_call: TRBD2; clone_size: -; v_call: TRBV6-5; cdr3_nt: TGTGCCAGCAGTAGGGTCGGACTAGAGGAGACCCAGTACTTC; cdr3_aa: CASSRVGLEETQYF
j_call: TRBJ2-1; d_call: TRBD2; clone_size: -; v_call: TRBV7-3; cdr3_nt: TGTGCCAGCAGCTCGGGACTAGCGGTCATCAATGAGCAGTTCTTC; cdr3_aa: CASSSGLAVINEQFF
j_call: TRBJ2-2; d_call: TRBD2; clone_size: -; v_call: TRBV7-9; cdr3_nt: TGTGCCAGCACTGGACTAGCGGGAGGGAACGGGGAGCTGTTTTTT; cdr3_aa: CASTGLAGGNGELFF
j_call: TRBJ1-4; d_call: -; clone_size: -; v_call: TRBV12-5; cdr3_nt: TGTGCTAGTGCCCCAGAAGTGGCTAATGAAAAACTGTTTTTT; cdr3_aa: CASAPEVANEKLFF
j_call: TRBJ1-1; d_call: -; clone_size: -; v_call: TRBV2; cdr3_nt: TGTGCCAGCAGAGGCCCGACAGCGAACACTGAAGCTTTCTTT; cdr3_aa: CASRGPTANTEAFF
j_call: TRBJ2-1; d_call: -; clone_size: -; v_call: TRBV11-3; cdr3_nt: TGTGCCAGCAGCTTGAGCACCAATGAGCAGTTCTTC; cdr3_aa: CASSLSTNEQFF
j_call: TRBJ1-1; d_call: -; clone_size: -; v_call: TRBV19; cdr3_nt: TGTGCCAGTACTTGGGGGGGACGGATGAACACTGAAGCTTTCTTT; cdr3_aa: CASTWGGRMNTEAFF
j_call: TRBJ1-2; d_call: TRBD1; clone_size: -; v_call: TRBV4-3; cdr3_nt: TGCGCCAGCAGCCAAGTGAGGGGGCGCCCCGATGGCTACACCTTC; cdr3_aa: CASSQVRGRPDGYTF
j_call: TRBJ2-3; d_call: TRBD2; clone_size: -; v_call: TRBV18; cdr3_nt: TGTGCCAGCTCTGTACTAGCGAGATACACAGATACGCAGTATTTT; cdr3_aa: CASSVLARYTDTQYF
j_call: TRBJ1-1; d_call: -; clone_size: -; v_call: TRBV9; cdr3_nt: TGTGCCAGCAGCCCACCAGACAGGAACACTGAAGCTTTCTTT; cdr3_aa: CASSPPDRNTEAFF
j_call: TRBJ1-5; d_call: -; clone_size: -; v_call: TRBV29-1; cdr3_nt: TGCAGCGTTCGGTCGACTCAAGATAGCAATCAGCCCCAGCATTTT; cdr3_aa: CSVRSTQDSNQPQHF
j_call: TRBJ2-7; d_call: TRBD2; clone_size: -; v_call: TRBV18; cdr3_nt: TGTGCCAGCTCACTCGGGGGAGGGACCCTCTACGAGCAGTACTTC; cdr3_aa: CASSLGGGTLYEQYF
j_call: TRBJ1-1; d_call: -; clone_size: -; v_call: TRBV9; cdr3_nt: TGTGCCAGCAGCCCCGGGAGGGCTGAAGCTTTCTTT; cdr3_aa: CASSPGRAEAFF
j_call: TRBJ2-1; d_call: TRBD2; clone_size: -; v_call: TRBV30; cdr3_nt: TGTGCCTGGACAACTAGCGGGAGGGCTATCTACAATGAGCAGTTCTTC; cdr3_aa: CAWTTSGRAIYNEQFF
j_call: TRBJ2-3; d_call: TRBD2; clone_size: -; v_call: TRBV9; cdr3_nt: TGTGCCAGCAGCGTAGGGGACTACACAGATACGCAGTATTTT; cdr3_aa: CASSVGDYTDTQYF
j_call: TRBJ2-2; d_call: TRBD2; clone_size: -; v_call: TRBV6-5; cdr3_nt: TGTGCCAGCAGTCTCGGTCTAGCGGGGGTCGGGGAGCTGTTTTTT; cdr3_aa: CASSLGLAGVGELFF